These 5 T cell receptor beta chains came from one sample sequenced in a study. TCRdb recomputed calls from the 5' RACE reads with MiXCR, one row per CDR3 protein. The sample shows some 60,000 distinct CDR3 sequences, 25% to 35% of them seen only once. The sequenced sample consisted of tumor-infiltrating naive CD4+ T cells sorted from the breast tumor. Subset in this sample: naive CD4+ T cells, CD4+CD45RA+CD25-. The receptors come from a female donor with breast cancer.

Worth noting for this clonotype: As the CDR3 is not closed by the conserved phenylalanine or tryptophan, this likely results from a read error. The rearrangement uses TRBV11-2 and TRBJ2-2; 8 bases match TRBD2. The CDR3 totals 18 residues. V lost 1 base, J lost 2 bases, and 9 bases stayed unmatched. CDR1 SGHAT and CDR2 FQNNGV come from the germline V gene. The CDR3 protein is CASSLVHGGRFNTGELFS. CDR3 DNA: TGTGCCAGCAGCTTAGTCCACGGCGGGAGGTTTAACACCGGGGAGCTGTTTTCT.

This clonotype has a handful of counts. CDR3 protein: CASGHPPGETQYF. The CDR3 coding sequence is TGTGCCAGTGGACATCCCCCGGGAGAGACCCAGTACTTC. V is TRBV7-8 and J is TRBJ2-5; TRBD1 is a possible D gene (5 bases). CDR3 length: 13 residues. Germline values: CDR1 SGHVS, CDR2 FQNEAQ. The V end was cut by 9 bases, the J end by 4 bases, with 15 bases between.

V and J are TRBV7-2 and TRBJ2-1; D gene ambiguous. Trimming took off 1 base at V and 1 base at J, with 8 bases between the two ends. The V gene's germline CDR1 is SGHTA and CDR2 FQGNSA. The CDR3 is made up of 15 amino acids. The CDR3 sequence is CASSLGARSYNEQFF. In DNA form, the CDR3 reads TGTGCCAGCAGCTTAGGTGCCAGATCCTACAATGAGCAGTTCTTC.

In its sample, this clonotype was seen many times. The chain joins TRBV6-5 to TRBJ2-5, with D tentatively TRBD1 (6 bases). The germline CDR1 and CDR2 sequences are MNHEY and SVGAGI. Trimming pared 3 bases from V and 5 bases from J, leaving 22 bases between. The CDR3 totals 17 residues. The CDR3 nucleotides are TGTGCCAGCAGTTATGTGACAGGAGCCCTACGTACGGAGACCCAGTACTTC. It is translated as CASSYVTGALRTETQYF.

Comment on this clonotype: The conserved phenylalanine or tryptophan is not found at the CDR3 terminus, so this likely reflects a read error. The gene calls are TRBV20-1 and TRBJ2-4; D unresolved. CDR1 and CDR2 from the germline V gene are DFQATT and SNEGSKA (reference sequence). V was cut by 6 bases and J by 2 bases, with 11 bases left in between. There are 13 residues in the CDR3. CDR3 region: CSASDASKNIQYV. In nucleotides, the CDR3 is TGCAGTGCATCGGACGCCTCCAAAAACATTCAGTACGTC.